The 4 T cell receptor beta chains below all came from one sample that was sequenced in a study of OX40 agonist ivuxolimab in advanced cancers. Clones were sequenced by immunoSEQ multiplex PCR, and TCRdb holds only the in-frame ones, with some missing. The table lists roughly 48,000 clones, 79% of them singletons, with 1.5% to 2% in the top ten. Sequenced material: CD4+ or CD8+ T cells sorted from blood, taken in a trial of the OX40 agonist ivuxolimab. These TCRs come from an adult with an advanced solid tumor such as melanoma, head and neck, liver or kidney cancer.

This rearrangement joins TRBV18 to TRBJ2-2; D might be TRBD2 (6 bases). The CDR3 totals 16 residues. V was pared by 3 bases and J by 0 bases, with 11 bases between. Germline V CDR1 and CDR2: KGHSH, LQKENI. The CDR3 region is CASSPTSSTNTGELFF. CDR3 in DNA: TGTGCCAGCTCACCTACTAGCTCTACGAACACCGGGGAGCTGTTTTTT.

The rearrangement links TRBV4-3 to TRBJ2-7; D perhaps matches TRBD2 (6 bases). Germline V gene lookup returns CDR1 LGHNA and CDR2 YSLEER. V was pared by 0 bases and J by 7 bases, with 13 bases between. The CDR3 is 14 residues long. The CDR3 loop reads CASSQEAGGSEQYF. Written as DNA, the CDR3 is TGCGCCAGCAGCCAAGAGGCTGGGGGGAGTGAGCAGTACTTC.

This chain connects TRBV19 to TRBJ1-5, with D hard to call. V lost 9 bases, J lost 5 bases, and 20 bases lay in between. Germline CDR1 LNHDA, CDR2 SQIVND (reference sequence). CDR3 length: 15 residues. The DNA for the CDR3 is TGTGCCAGCAGCGACGCAGGAGACACATATCAGCCCCAGCATTTT. This encodes CASSDAGDTYQPQHF.

This clone was observed once. The CDR3 protein is CASSVEYGYTF. The CDR3 DNA follows: TGTGCCAGCAGCGTAGAGTACGGCTACACCTTC. V usage is TRBV9 and J usage is TRBJ1-2, with unresolved D. The length of the CDR3 is 11 residues. V was clipped by 0 bases and J by 8 bases, with 5 bases between them. CDR1 is SGDLS, CDR2 YYNGEE, per germline.